This T cell receptor beta chain was obtained from a study of cytotoxic CD8 clonotypes in ibrutinib-treated CLL. The wider study: Response samples were taken after a median of around twelve months on treatment, range 6 to 36. Overall study results and limits: Baseline values of clonality outstripped age-matched healthy donors and followed circulating CD8+ T-cell counts. Elevated clonality accompanied ibrutinib response, with a return toward baseline values at progression.

The CDR3 covers 13 residues. V was cut by 4 bases and J by 4 bases, with 13 bases left in between. Germline lookup yields CDR1 SQVTM and CDR2 ANQGSEA. Deep sequencing aimed at 1 in 200,000 to 1 in 1 million T cells' resolution. The assay was immunoSEQ multiplex PCR, and TCRdb's table has in-frame clones only and misses some. The table has fewer than 400,000 clones, around 66% seen once. A note on this clone: What it binds is not known.

The TCR originated in a human donor with chronic lymphocytic leukemia. The chain has TRBV29-1 and TRBJ1-2; the D is unclear. The starting material was PBMCs, obtained after 36 months of ibrutinib treatment. The CDR3 region is CSVAGFRVYGYTF. CDR3 in DNA: TGCAGCGTTGCCGGTTTTAGGGTCTATGGCTACACCTTC.